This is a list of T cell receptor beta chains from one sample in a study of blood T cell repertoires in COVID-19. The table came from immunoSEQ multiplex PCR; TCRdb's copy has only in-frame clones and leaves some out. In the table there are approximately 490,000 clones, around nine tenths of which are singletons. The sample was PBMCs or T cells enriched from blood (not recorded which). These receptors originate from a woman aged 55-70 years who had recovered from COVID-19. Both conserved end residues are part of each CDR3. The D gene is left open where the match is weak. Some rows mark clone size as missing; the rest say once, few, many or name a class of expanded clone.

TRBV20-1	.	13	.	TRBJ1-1	TGCAGTGCTAGTGCAGGCCAGAACACTGAAGCTTTCTTT	CSASAGQNTEAFF
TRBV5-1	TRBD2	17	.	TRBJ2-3	TGCGCCAGCAGCCGACGGGCTAGCGGGGGGCCGGGAGATACGCAGTATTTT	CASSRRASGGPGDTQYF
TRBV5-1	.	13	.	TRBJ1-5	TGCGCCAGCAGCTTTGGGGGGGATCAGCCCCAGCATTTT	CASSFGGDQPQHF
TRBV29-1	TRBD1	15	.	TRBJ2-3	TGCAGCGTTCAAAGGGGGCTTTCTAGCACAGATACGCAGTATTTT	CSVQRGLSSTDTQYF
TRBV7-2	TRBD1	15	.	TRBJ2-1	TGTGCCAGCAGCTTAGGAGACAGGGTGGCAGGGGAGCAGTTCTTC	CASSLGDRVAGEQFF
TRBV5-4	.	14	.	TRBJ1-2	TGTGCCAGCAGCTTGGTCAGGGAGCGGGACGGCTACACCTTC	CASSLVRERDGYTF
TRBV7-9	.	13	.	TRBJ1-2	TGTGCCAGCACCCACGGGGGTAACTATGGCTACACCTTC	CASTHGGNYGYTF
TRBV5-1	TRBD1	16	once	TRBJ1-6	TGCGCCAGCAGCCGAGGCCAACAGGGGGATGGTTCACCCCTCCACTTT	CASSRGQQGDGSPLHF
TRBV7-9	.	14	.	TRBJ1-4	TGTGCCAGCAGCTTACCCGGGTTTTATGAAAAACTGTTTTTT	CASSLPGFYEKLFF
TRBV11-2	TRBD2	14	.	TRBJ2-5	TGTGCCAGCAGCCCGACTAGCGGGGGAGAGACCCAGTACTTC	CASSPTSGGETQYF
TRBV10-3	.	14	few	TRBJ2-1	TGTGCCATCGGAACCAGCGGGTTCGACAATGAGCAGTTCTTC	CAIGTSGFDNEQFF
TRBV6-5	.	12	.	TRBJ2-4	TGTGCCAGCAGGGGCGCAGGGGGGCTCCAGTACTTC	CASRGAGGLQYF
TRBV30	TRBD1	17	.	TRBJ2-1	TGTGCCTGGAGTGTCCCGGGACAGGGCCCCATCGGAAGGGAGCAGTTCTTC	CAWSVPGQGPIGREQFF
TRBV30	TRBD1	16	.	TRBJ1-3	TGTGCCTGGAGTGACTCGGGGACAGGGATGTGGAACACCATATATTTT	CAWSDSGTGMWNTIYF
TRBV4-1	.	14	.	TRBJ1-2	TGCGCCAGCAGCCAAGTGGCCCCGTCCTCTGGCTACACCTTC	CASSQVAPSSGYTF
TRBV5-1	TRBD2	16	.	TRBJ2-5	TGCGCCAGCAGCTTGTGGGCTAGCGGGGGCCAAGAGACCCAGTACTTC	CASSLWASGGQETQYF
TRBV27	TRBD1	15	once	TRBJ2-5	TGTGCCAGCAGTCGAAGGACAGGGGGTAGGAAGACCCAGTACTTC	CASSRRTGGRKTQYF
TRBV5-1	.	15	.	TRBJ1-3	TGCGCCAGCAGCCCGGAACAGGGTTCCGGAAACACCATATATTTT	CASSPEQGSGNTIYF
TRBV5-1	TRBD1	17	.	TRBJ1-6	TGCGCCAGCTCCTTGTCAGGGGGATTCGGTTCGAATTCACCCCTCCACTTT	CASSLSGGFGSNSPLHF
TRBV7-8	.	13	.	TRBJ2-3	TGTGCCAGCAGCTCTCAAATGCGGGACACGCAGTATTTT	CASSSQMRDTQYF
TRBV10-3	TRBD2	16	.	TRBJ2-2	TGTGCCATCAGTGAGAGGACTAGCTTGAGCGGCGGGGAGCTGTTTTTT	CAISERTSLSGGELFF
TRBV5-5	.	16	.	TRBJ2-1	TGTGCCAGCAGCTTGGAGTCAGGCGTGGGCCACAATGAGCAGTTCTTC	CASSLESGVGHNEQFF
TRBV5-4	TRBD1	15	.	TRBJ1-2	TGTGCCAGCAGCCAGAAATACAGGGGGCTTCATGGCTACACCTTC	CASSQKYRGLHGYTF
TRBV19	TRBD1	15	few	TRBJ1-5	TGTGCCAGTACCCTAGTCGGGACAGGCACCCAGCCCCAGCATTTT	CASTLVGTGTQPQHF
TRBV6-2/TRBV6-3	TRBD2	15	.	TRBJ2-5	TGTGCCAGCAGCCGCTTCACTAGCGGATCAGAGACCCAGTACTTC	CASSRFTSGSETQYF
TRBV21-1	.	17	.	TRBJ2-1	TGTGCCAGCAGCAAAGTTCTAGAGACAGGGGAGCGATATGAGCAGTTCTTC	CASSKVLETGERYEQFF
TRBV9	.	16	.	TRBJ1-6	TGTGCCAGCAGCGTGGATACAGGGCCGGGGAATTCACCCCTCCACTTT	CASSVDTGPGNSPLHF
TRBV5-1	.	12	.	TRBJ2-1	TGCGCCAGCAGCGCTCAGGGGTCTGAGCAGTTCTTC	CASSAQGSEQFF
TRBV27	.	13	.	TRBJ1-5	TGTGCCAGCCGACAGGCGTACAATCAGCCCCAGCATTTT	CASRQAYNQPQHF
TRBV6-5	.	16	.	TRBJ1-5	TGTGCCAGCAGTTACTACGGGGTAGGGTGGAATCAGCCCCAGCATTTT	CASSYYGVGWNQPQHF
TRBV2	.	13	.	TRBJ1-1	TGTGCCAGCAGGCGGGGGGTAGTCACTGAAGCTTTCTTT	CASRRGVVTEAFF
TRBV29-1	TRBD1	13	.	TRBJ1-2	TGCAGCGTTGAAGACAGGGGGAAGTATGGCTACACCTTC	CSVEDRGKYGYTF
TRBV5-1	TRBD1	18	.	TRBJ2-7	TGCGCCAGCAGCCTACGATGGGGTTCGGGACAGGAAAACTACGAGCAGTACTTC	CASSLRWGSGQENYEQYF
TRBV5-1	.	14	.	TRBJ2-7	TGCGCCAGCAGCTTGGGGGGGACATCCTACGAGCAGTACTTC	CASSLGGTSYEQYF
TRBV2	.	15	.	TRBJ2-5	TGTGCCAGCAGTGAGACGGCGGGGGCGGGGGAGACCCAGTACTTC	CASSETAGAGETQYF
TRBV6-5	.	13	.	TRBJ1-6	TGTGCCAGCACAACAGGGCGATCCTCACCCCTCCACTTT	CASTTGRSSPLHF
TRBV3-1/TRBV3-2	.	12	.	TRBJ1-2	TGTGCCAGCAGCCAAGCCAGACTCCTCTACACCTTC	CASSQARLLYTF
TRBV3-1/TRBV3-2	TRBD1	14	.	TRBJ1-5	TGTGCCAGCAGCCCCGGACAGGGGAATCAGCCCCAGCATTTT	CASSPGQGNQPQHF
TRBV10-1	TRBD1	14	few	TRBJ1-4	TGCGCCAGCAGTTCGAACAGGGGGCTCGGAAAACTGTTTTTT	CASSSNRGLGKLFF
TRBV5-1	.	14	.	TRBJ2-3	TGCGCCAGCAGCGAGGAGGCAGTAGCAGATACGCAGTATTTT	CASSEEAVADTQYF
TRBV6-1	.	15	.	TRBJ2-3	TGTGCCAGCAGTGAAGCGCCAGCGGAGACAGATACGCAGTATTTT	CASSEAPAETDTQYF
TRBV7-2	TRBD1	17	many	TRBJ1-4	TGTGCCAGCAGCCCCTACGGCACCGGGACAGGGGCCGAAAAACTGTTTTTT	CASSPYGTGTGAEKLFF
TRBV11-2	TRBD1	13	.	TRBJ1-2	TGTGCCAGCAGCAAGGACAGGGGTGGTGGCTACACCTTC	CASSKDRGGGYTF
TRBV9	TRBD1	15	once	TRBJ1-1	TGTGCCAGCAGCGAGGTACAGGGGGCGAGGACTGAAGCTTTCTTT	CASSEVQGARTEAFF
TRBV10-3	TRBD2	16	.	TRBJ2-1	TGTGCCATCAGTGTGACTAGCGGGGGACCAACCGATGAGCAGTTCTTC	CAISVTSGGPTDEQFF
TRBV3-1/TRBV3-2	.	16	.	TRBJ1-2	TGTGCCAGCAGCCAGAAGGGGGTACAGGGAAACTATGGCTACACCTTC	CASSQKGVQGNYGYTF